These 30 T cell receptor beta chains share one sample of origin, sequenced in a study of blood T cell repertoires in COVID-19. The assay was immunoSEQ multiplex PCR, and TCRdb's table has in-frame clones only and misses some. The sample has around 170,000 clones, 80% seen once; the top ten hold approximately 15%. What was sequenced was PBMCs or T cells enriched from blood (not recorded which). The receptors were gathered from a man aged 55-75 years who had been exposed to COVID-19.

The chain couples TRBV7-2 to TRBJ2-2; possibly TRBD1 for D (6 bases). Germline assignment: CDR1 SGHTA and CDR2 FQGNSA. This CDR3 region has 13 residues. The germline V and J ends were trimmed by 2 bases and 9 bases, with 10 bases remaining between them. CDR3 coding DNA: TGTGCCAGCAGCTTACCAGGGGCCAGGGAGCTGTTTTTT. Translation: CASSLPGARELFF.

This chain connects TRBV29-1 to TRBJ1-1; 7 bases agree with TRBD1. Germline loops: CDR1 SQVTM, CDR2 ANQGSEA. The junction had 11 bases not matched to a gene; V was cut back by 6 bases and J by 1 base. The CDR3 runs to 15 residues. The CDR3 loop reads CSVRRQGRGNTEAFF. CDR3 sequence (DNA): TGCAGCGTCCGTCGACAGGGCCGGGGGAACACTGAAGCTTTCTTT.

CDR3 DNA sequence: TGTGCCAGCACCATAGGGGGCGGTGGAGATACGCAGTATTTT. The encoded protein is CASTIGGGGDTQYF. The V call is TRBV7-3, the J call TRBJ2-3; the match to TRBD1 covers 7 bases. The CDR3 consists of 14 residues. Per germline, CDR1 SGHTA and CDR2 FQGTGA. V lost 7 bases and J lost 5; bases outside the gene matches: 9. Combining the CDR3 with reference TRBV7-3 and TRBJ2-3 gives the whole variable domain GAGVSQTPSNKVTEKGKYVELRCDPISGHTALYWYRQSLGQGPEFLIYFQGTGAADDSGLPNDRFFAVRPEGSVSTLKIQRTERGDSAVYLCASTIGGGGDTQYFGPGTRLTVL.

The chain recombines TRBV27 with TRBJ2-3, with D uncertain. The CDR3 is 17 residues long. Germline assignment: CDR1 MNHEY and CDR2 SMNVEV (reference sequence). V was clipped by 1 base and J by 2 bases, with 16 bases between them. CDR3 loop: CASSLFLRPRVTDTQYF. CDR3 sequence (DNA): TGTGCCAGCAGTTTATTTCTAAGGCCCCGGGTCACAGATACGCAGTATTTT.

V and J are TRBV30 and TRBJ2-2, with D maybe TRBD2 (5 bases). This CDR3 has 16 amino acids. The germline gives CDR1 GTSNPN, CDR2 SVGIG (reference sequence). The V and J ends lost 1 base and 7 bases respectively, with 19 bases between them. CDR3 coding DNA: TGTGCCTGGAGTGACTTAGCGATCCCTAGTCGCGGGGAGCTGTTTTTT. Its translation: CAWSDLAIPSRGELFF.

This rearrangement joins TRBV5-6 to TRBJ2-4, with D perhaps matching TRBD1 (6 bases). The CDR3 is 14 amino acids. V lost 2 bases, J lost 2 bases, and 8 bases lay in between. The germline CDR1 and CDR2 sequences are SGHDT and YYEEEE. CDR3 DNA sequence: TGTGCCAGCAGCTTAGGGGGATCCAAAAACATTCAGTACTTC. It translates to CASSLGGSKNIQYF. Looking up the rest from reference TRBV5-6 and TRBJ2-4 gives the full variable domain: DAGVTQSPTHLIKTRGQQVTLRCSPKSGHDTVSWYQQALGQGPQFIFQYYEEEERQRGNFPDRFSGHQFPNYSSELNVNALLLGDSALYLCASSLGGSKNIQYFGAGTRLSVL.

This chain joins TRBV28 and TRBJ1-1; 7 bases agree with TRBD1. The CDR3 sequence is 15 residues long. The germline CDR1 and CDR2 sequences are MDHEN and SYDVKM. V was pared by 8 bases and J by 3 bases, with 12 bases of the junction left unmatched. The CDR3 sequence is CASLTGLRWHTEAFF. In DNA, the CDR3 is TGTGCCAGCTTGACAGGGCTCAGGTGGCACACTGAAGCTTTCTTT.

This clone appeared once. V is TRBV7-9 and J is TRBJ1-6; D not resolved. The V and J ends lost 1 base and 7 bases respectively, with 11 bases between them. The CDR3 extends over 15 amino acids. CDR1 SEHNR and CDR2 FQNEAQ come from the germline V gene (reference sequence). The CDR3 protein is CASSLEGSRNSPLHF. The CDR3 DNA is TGTGCCAGCAGCTTAGAAGGGAGCAGGAATTCACCCCTCCACTTT.

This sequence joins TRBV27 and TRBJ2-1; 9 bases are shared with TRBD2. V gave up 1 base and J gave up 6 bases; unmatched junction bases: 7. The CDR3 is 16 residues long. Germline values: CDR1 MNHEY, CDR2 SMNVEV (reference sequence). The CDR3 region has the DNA TGTGCCAGCAGTTTATTTCGGCGGGAGGGCCGCAATGAGCAGTTCTTC. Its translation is CASSLFRREGRNEQFF.

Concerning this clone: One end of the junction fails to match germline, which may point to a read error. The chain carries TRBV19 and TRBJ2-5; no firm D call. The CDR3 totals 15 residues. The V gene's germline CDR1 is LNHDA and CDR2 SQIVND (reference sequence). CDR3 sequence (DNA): TGTGCCAATAGTCCCCAAGCTCAGGCTTCCGGGACCCAGTACTTC. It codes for CANSPQAQASGTQYF.

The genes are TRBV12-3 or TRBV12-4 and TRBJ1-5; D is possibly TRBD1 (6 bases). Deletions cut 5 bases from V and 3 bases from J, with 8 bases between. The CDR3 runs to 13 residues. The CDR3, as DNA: TGTGCCAGCAGTGGACAGAACAATCAGCCCCAGCATTTT. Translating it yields CASSGQNNQPQHF.

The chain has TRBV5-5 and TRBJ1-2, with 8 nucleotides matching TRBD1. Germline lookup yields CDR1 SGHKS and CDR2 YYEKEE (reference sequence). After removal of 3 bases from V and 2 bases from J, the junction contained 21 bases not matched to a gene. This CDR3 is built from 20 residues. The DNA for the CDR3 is TGTGCCAGCAGCTCGATCAACATACTTATGACAGGGGCTTTGAACTATGGCTACACCTTC. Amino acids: CASSSINILMTGALNYGYTF. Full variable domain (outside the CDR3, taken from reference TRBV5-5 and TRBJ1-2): DAGVTQSPTHLIKTRGQQVTLRCSPISGHKSVSWYQQVLGQGPQFIFQYYEKEERGRGNFPDRFSARQFPNYSSELNVNALLLGDSALYLCASSSINILMTGALNYGYTFGSGTRLTVV.

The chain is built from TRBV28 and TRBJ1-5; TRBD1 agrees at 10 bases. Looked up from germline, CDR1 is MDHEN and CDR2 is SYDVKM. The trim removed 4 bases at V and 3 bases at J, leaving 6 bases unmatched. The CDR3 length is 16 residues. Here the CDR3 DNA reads TGTGCCAGCAGTTATTCCGGGACAGGGGACAATCAGCCCCAGCATTTT. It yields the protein CASSYSGTGDNQPQHF.

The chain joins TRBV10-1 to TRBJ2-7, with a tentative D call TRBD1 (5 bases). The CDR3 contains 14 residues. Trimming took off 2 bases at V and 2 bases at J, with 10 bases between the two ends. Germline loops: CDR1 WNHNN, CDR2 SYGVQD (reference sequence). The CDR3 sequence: CASSEDSLPYEQYF. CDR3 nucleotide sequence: TGCGCCAGCAGTGAGGACAGTCTCCCCTACGAGCAGTACTTC.

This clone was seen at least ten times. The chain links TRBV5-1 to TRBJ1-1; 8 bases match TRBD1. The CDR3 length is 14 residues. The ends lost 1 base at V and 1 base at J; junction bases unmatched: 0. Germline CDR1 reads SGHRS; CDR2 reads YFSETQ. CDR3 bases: TGCGCCAGCAGCTTGACAGGGGGGAACACTGAAGCTTTCTTT. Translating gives CASSLTGGNTEAFF.

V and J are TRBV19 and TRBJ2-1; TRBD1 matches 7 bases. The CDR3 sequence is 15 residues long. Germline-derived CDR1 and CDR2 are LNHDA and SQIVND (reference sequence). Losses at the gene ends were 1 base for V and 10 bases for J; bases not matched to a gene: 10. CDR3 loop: CASSIASTGNGEQFF. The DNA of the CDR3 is TGTGCCAGTAGTATAGCCTCGACAGGGAATGGGGAGCAGTTCTTC.

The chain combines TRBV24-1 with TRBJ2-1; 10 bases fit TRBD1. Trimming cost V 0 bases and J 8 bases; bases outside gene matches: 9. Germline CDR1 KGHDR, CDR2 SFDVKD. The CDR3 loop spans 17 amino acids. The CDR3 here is CATSDLQPGQGYDEQFF. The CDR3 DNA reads TGTGCCACCAGTGATTTGCAACCGGGACAGGGGTACGATGAGCAGTTCTTC.

The chain's CDR3 is CAWSVRGRNGGAFF. The CDR3 DNA follows: TGTGCCTGGAGTGTACGGGGAAGAAATGGAGGTGCTTTCTTT. The chain links TRBV30 to TRBJ1-1; D unresolved. The V end lost 0 bases, the J end lost 11 bases, and 19 bases lay between the germline ends. Germline loops: CDR1 GTSNPN, CDR2 SVGIG (reference sequence). This CDR3 is 14 amino acids long.

The CDR3 is CASSRTSGLTDTQYF. As DNA, the CDR3 is TGTGCCAGTAGCCGGACTAGCGGACTCACAGATACGCAGTATTTT. V and J are TRBV19 and TRBJ2-3; 10 nucleotides match TRBD2. The germline gives CDR1 LNHDA, CDR2 SQIVND (reference sequence). This CDR3 is 15 amino acids long. Trimming at V came to 6 bases and at J to 2 bases, leaving 5 bases not matched to a gene.

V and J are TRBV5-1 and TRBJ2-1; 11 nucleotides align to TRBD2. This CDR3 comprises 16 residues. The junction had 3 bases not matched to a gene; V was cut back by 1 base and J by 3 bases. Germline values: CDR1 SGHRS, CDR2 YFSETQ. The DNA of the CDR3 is TGCGCCAGCAGCTTGTCCGGACTAGCGGGCTACAATGAGCAGTTCTTC. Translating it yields CASSLSGLAGYNEQFF.

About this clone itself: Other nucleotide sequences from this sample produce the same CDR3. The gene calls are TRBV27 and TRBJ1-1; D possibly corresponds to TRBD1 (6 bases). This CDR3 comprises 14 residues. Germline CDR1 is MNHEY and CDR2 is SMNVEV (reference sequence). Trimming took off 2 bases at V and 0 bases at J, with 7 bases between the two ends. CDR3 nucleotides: TGTGCCAGCAGTTTACAGGGGATGAACACTGAAGCTTTCTTT. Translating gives CASSLQGMNTEAFF.

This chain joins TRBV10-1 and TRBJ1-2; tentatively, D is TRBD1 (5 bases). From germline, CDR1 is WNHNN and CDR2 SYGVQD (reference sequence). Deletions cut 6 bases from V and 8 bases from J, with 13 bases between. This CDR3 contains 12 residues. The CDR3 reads CASSKDRYGYTF. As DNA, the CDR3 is TGCGCCAGCAGCAAAGACAGATACGGCTACACCTTC.

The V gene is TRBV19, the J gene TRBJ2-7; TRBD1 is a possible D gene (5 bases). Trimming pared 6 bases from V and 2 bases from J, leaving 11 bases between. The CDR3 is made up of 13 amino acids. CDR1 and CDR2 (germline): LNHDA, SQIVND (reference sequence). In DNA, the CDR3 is TGTGCCAGTAGAGGGGCAGTCGCCTACGAGCAGTACTTC. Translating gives CASRGAVAYEQYF.

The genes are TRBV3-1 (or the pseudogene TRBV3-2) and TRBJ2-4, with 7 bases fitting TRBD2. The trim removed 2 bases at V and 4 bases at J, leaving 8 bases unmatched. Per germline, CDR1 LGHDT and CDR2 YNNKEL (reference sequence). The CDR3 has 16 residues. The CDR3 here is CASSQRWGGEKNIQYF. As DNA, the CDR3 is TGTGCCAGCAGCCAACGGTGGGGGGGGGAGAAAAACATTCAGTACTTC.

Written as DNA, the CDR3 is TGTGCCAGCAGTGCTCCAAGAGGGGGCCTTGACAATCAGCCCCAGCATTTT. Protein product: CASSAPRGGLDNQPQHF. The J gene is TRBJ1-5, the V gene TRBV28; TRBD1 matches at 7 bases. The V gene's germline CDR1 is MDHEN and CDR2 SYDVKM. The CDR3 spans 17 residues. The V and J ends lost 5 bases and 3 bases, in that order; junction bases with no gene match: 13. The entire variable domain, with the rest obtained from reference TRBV28 and TRBJ1-5, is as follows: DVKVTQSSRYLVKRTGEKVFLECVQDMDHENMFWYRQDPGLGLRLIYFSYDVKMKEKGDIPEGYSVSREKKERFSLILESASTNQTSMYLCASSAPRGGLDNQPQHFGDGTRLSIL.

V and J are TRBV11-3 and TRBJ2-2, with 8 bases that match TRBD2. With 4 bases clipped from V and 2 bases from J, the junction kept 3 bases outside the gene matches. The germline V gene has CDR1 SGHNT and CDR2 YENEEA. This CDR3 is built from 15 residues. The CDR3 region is CASSSGGLNTGELFF. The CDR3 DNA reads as TGTGCCAGCAGCTCGGGGGGGCTAAACACCGGGGAGCTGTTTTTT.

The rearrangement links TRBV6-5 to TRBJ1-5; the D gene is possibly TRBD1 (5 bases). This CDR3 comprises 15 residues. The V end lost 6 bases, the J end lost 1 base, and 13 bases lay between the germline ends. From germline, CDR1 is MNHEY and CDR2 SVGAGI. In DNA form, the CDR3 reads TGTGCCAGCAGCGGGGGACTTACGAGCAATCAGCCCCAGCATTTT. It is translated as CASSGGLTSNQPQHF.

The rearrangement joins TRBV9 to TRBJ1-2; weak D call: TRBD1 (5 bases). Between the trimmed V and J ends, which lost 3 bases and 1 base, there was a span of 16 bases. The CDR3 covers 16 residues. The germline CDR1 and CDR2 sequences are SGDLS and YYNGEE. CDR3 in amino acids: CASSANSGILNYGYTF. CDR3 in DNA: TGTGCCAGCAGCGCCAACTCAGGGATCCTTAACTATGGCTACACCTTC.

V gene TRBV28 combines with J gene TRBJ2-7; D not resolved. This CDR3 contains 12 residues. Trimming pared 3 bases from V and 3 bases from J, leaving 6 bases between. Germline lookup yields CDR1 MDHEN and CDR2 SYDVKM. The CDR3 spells CASSFSLYEQYF. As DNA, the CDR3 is TGTGCCAGCAGTTTCTCTCTCTACGAGCAGTACTTC.

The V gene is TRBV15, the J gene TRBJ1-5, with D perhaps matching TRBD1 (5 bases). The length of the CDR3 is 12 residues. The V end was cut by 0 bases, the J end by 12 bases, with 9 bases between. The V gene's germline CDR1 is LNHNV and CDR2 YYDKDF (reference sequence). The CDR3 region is CATSRDSGVQHF. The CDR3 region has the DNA TGTGCCACCAGCAGAGATTCGGGGGTCCAGCATTTT. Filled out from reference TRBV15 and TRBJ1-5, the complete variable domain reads DAMVIQNPRYQVTQFGKPVTLSCSQTLNHNVMYWYQQKSSQAPKLLFHYYDKDFNNEADTPDNFQSRRPNTSFCFLDIRSPGLGDTAMYLCATSRDSGVQHFGDGTRLSIL.